This T cell receptor (beta chain) was identified in a study of memory CD8 T cells in hepatitis C reinfection. For the study at large: Chronic HCV followed reinfection in a couple of donors who cleared primary infection. Between 3 and 8 weeks after reinfection detection, peak samples were drawn. Reinfection meant HCV RNA positivity after two negatives ≥60 days apart.

Time point: peak reinfection, 3 to 8 weeks after reinfection detection. No in vitro expansion preceded TCR sequencing of the sorted cells. Study outcomes and limitations: Roughly five donors were too few for definitive public clonotype conclusions.

Details on this clone: Its matching antigen is unknown.

The germline V gene has CDR1 SGHAT and CDR2 FQDESV (reference sequence). V shed 3 bases and J 6 bases; nucleotides not matched to a gene: 5. This CDR3 spans 15 amino acids. The method was immunoSEQ multiplex PCR; TCRdb's version includes in-frame clones alone and lacks a portion of them. The table lists 35,000 to 50,000 clones, around 89% of them singletons, with around 1.2% in the top ten. The sample taken for sequencing was naive CD8+ T cells sorted from blood. The chain combines TRBV11-1 with TRBJ2-7, with 13 nucleotides matching TRBD2. The receptor was isolated from a man aged 18 to 30 with hepatitis C virus infection. CDR3 nucleotides: TGTGCCAGCAGCTTCGGGACTAGCGGGATTAGCGAGCAGTACTTC. Protein: CASSFGTSGISEQYF.